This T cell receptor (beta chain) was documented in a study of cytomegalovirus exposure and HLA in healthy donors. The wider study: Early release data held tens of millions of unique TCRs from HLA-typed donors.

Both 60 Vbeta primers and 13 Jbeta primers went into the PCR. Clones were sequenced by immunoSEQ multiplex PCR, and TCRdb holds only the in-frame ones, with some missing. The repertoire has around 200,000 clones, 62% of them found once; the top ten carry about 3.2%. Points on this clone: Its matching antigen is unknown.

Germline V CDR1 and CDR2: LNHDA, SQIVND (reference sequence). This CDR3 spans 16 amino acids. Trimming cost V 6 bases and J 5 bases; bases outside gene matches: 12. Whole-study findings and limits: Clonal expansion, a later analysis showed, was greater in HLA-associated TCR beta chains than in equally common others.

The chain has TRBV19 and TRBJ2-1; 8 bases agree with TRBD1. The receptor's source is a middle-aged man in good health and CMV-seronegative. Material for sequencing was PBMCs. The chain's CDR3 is CASRIRRAGGHNEQFF. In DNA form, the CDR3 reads TGTGCCAGTAGAATTAGGCGGGCAGGGGGCCACAATGAGCAGTTCTTC.